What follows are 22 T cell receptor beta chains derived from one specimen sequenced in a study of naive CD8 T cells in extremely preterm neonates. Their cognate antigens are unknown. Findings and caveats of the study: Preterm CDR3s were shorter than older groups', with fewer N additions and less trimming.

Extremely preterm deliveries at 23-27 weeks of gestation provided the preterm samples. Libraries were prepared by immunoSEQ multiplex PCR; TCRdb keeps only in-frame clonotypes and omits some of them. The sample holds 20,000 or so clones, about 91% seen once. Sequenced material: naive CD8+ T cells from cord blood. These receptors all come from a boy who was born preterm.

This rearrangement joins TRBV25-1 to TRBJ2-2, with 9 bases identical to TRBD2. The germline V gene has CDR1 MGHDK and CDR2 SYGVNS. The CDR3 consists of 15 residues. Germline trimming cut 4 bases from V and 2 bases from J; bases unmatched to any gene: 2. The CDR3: CASSGGLANTGELFF. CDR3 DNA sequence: TGTGCCAGCAGTGGGGGACTAGCCAACACCGGGGAGCTGTTTTTT.

The CDR3 sequence is CASSSGMNTEAFF. DNA of the CDR3: TGTGCCAGCAGTTCCGGTATGAACACTGAAGCTTTCTTT. The chain joins TRBV6-5 to TRBJ1-1; D remains ambiguous. This CDR3 is built from 13 residues. Trimming cost V 4 bases and J 0 bases, with 6 bases left between them. CDR1 is MNHEY, CDR2 SVGAGI, per germline.

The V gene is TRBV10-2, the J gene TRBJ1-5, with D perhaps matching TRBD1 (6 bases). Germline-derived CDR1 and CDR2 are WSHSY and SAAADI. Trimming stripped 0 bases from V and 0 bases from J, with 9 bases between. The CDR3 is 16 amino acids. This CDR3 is CASSESDRYSNQPQHF. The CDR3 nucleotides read TGCGCCAGCAGTGAGTCCGACAGGTATAGCAATCAGCCCCAGCATTTT.

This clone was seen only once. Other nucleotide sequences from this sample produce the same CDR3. In DNA form, the CDR3 reads TGTGCCAGCTCCTACGAGCAGTACTTC. Its protein is CASSYEQYF. The chain joins TRBV6-5 to TRBJ2-7; no clear D gene. Germline V gene lookup returns CDR1 MNHEY and CDR2 SVGAGI. The CDR3 consists of 9 residues. Between the trimmed V and J ends, which lost 8 bases and 1 base, there was a span of 0 bases.

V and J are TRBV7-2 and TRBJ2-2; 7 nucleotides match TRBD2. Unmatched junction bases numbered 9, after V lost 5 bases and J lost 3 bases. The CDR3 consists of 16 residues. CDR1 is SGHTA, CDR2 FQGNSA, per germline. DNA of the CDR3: TGTGCCAGCAGCCCCTCTTGGGGGGGGGACACCGGGGAGCTGTTTTTT. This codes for CASSPSWGGDTGELFF.

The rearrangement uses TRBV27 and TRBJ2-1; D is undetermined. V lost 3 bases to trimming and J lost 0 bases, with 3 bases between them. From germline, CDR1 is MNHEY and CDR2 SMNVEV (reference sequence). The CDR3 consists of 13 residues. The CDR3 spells CASSFSSYNEQFF. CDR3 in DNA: TGTGCCAGCAGTTTCAGCTCCTACAATGAGCAGTTCTTC.

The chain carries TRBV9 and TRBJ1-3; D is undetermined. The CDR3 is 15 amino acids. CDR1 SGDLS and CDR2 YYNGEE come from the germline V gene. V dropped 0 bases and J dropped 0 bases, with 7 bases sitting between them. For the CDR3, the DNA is TGTGCCAGCAGCGTAGTCCCATTCTCTGGAAACACCATATATTTT. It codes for CASSVVPFSGNTIYF.

CDR3 sequence reads: CASSLVNTEAFF. CDR3 DNA sequence: TGTGCCAGCAGCTTGGTGAACACTGAAGCTTTCTTT. The rearrangement uses TRBV5-4 and TRBJ1-1, with D unresolved. Germline values: CDR1 SGHNT, CDR2 YYREEE (reference sequence). The CDR3 has 12 amino acids. The germline V and J ends were trimmed by 0 bases and 0 bases, with 0 bases remaining between them. Using reference TRBV5-4 and TRBJ1-1 for the parts outside the CDR3, the full variable domain is ETGVTQSPTHLIKTRGQQVTLRCSSQSGHNTVSWYQQALGQGPQFIFQYYREEENGRGNFPPRFSGLQFPNYSSELNVNALELDDSALYLCASSLVNTEAFFGQGTRLTVV.

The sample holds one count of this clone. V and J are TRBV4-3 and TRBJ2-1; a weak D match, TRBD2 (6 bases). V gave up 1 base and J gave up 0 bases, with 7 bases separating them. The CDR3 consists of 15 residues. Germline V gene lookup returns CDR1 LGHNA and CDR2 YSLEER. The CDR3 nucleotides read TGCGCCAGCAGCCAAGGGACTAACTCCTACAATGAGCAGTTCTTC. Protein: CASSQGTNSYNEQFF.

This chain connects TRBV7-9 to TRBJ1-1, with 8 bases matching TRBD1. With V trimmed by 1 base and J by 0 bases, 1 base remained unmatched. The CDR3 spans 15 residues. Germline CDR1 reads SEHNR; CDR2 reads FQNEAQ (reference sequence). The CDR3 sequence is CASSLDRGMNTEAFF. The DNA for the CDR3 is TGTGCCAGCAGCTTAGACAGGGGGATGAACACTGAAGCTTTCTTT.

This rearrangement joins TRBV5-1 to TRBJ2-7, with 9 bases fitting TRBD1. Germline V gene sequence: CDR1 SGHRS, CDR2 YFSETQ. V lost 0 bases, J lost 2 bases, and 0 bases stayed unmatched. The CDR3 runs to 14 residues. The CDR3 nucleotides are TGCGCCAGCAGCTTGGGACAGGGGGCCTACGAGCAGTACTTC. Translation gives CASSLGQGAYEQYF.

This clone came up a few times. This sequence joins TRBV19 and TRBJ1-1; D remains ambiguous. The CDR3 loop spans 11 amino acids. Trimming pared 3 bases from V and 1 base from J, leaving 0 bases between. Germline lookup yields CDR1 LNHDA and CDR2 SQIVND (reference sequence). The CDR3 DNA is TGTGCCAGTAGTATGAACACTGAAGCTTTCTTT. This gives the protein CASSMNTEAFF.

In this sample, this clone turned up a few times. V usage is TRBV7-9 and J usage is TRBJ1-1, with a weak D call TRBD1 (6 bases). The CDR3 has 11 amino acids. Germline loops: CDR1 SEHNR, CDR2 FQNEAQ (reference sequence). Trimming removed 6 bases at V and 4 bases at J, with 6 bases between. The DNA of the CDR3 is TGTGCCAGCAGACAGGGCACTGAAGCTTTCTTT. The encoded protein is CASRQGTEAFF. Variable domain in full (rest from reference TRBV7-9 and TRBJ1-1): DTGVSQNPRHKITKRGQNVTFRCDPISEHNRLYWYRQTLGQGPEFLTYFQNEAQLEKSRLLSDRFSAERPKGSFSTLEIQRTEQGDSAMYLCASRQGTEAFFGQGTRLTVV.

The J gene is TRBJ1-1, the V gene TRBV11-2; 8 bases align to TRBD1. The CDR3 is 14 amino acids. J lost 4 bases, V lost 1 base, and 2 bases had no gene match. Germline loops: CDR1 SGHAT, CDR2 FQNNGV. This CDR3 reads CASSLVQGATEAFF. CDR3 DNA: TGTGCCAGCAGCTTAGTGCAGGGGGCCACTGAAGCTTTCTTT.

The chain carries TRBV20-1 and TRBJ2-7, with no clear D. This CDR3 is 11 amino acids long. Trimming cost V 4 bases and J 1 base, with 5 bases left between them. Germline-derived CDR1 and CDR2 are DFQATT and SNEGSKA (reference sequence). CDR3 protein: CSAKKSYEQYF. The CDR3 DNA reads TGCAGTGCTAAAAAATCCTACGAGCAGTACTTC.

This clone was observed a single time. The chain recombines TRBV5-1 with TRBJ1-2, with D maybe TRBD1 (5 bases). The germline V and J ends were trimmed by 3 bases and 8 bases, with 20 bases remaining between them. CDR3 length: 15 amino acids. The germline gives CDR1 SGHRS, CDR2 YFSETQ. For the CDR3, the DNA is TGCGCCAGCAGCTGGGTGACAGCCGGATTTGAGGGCTACACCTTC. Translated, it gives CASSWVTAGFEGYTF.

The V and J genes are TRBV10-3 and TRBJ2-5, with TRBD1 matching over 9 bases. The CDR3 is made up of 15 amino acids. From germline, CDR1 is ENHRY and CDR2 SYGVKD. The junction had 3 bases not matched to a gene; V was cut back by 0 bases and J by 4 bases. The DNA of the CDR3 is TGTGCCATCAGTGAGTCGAGGGGACAGGGAGAGACCCAGTACTTC. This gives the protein CAISESRGQGETQYF.

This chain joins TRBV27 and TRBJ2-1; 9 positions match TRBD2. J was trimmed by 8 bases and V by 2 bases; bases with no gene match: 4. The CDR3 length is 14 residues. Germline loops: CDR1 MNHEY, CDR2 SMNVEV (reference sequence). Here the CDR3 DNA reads TGTGCCAGCAGTTTAGCGGGGGGGCTTTATGAGCAGTTCTTC. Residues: CASSLAGGLYEQFF.

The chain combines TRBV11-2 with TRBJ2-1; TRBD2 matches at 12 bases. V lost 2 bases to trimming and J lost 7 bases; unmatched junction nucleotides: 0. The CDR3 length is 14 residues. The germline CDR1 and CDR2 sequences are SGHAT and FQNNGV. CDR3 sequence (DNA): TGTGCCAGCAGCTTACTAGCGGGGGGGAATGAGCAGTTCTTC. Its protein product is CASSLLAGGNEQFF. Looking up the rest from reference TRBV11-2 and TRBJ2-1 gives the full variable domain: EAGVAQSPRYKIIEKRQSVAFWCNPISGHATLYWYQQILGQGPKLLIQFQNNGVVDDSQLPKDRFSAERLKGVDSTLKIQPAKLEDSAVYLCASSLLAGGNEQFFGPGTRLTVL.

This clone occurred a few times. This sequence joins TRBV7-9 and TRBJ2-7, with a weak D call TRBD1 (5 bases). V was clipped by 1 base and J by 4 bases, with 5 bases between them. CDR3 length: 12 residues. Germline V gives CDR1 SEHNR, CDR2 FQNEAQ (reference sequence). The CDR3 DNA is TGTGCCAGCAGCTTAGGGACATACGAGCAGTACTTC. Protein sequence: CASSLGTYEQYF.

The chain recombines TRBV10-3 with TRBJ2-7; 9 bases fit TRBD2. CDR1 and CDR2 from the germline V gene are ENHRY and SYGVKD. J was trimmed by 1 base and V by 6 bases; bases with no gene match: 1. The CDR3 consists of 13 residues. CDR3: CAIRTSGSYEQYF. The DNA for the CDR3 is TGTGCCATCAGGACTAGCGGATCCTACGAGCAGTACTTC.

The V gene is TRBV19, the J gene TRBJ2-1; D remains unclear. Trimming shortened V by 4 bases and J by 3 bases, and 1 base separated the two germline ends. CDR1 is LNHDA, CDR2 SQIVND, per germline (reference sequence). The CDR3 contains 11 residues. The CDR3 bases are TGTGCCAGTAGTAGCTACAATGAGCAGTTCTTC. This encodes CASSSYNEQFF. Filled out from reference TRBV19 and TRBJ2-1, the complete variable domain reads DGGITQSPKYLFRKEGQNVTLSCEQNLNHDAMYWYRQDPGQGLRLIYYSQIVNDFQKGDIAEGYSVSREKKESFPLTVTSAQKNPTAFYLCASSSYNEQFFGPGTRLTVL.